This TCR beta chain was obtained from a study of blood T cell repertoires in COVID-19. Across the whole study: Italy, Spain and the United States were the sources of the convalescent and acute COVID-19 samples. Sample material is recorded as cDNA or gDNA derived from T cells, B-cell-depleted T cells, or PBMCs.

As processed by the authors: Using reference gene primer amplification, nucleated cell counts were estimated. Profiling relied on immunoSEQ multiplex PCR, and the TCRdb table lists in-frame clones only, not all of them. V, J and clone size are taken as reported in that table, and D and trimming were inferred from the DNA itself. The sample shows a few hundred thousand clones, 86% of them seen only once. The CDR3 sequence is 15 residues long. Germline V gene lookup returns CDR1 SGHNT and CDR2 YYREEE (reference sequence). V was cut by 0 bases and J by 4 bases, with 13 bases left in between. Input material: peripheral blood. This TCR derives from a man between 50 and 59 years old with acute or convalescent COVID-19. The gene calls are TRBV5-4 and TRBJ2-5, with a weak D call TRBD2 (6 bases). The CDR3 DNA is TGTGCCAGCAGCTTGGAACTCCGGGGGAGAGAGACCCAGTACTTC. It translates to CASSLELRGRETQYF.